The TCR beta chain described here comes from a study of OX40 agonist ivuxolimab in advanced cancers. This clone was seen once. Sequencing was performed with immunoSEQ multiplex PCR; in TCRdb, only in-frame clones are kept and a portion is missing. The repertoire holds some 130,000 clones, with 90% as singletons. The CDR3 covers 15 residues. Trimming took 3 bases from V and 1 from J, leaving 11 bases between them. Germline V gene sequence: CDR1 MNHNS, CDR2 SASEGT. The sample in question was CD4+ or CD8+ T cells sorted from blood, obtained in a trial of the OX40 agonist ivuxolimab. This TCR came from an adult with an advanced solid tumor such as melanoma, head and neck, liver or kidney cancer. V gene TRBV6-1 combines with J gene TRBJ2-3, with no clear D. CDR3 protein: CASSEGIGGTDTQYF. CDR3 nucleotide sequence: TGTGCCAGCAGTGAGGGGATTGGGGGCACAGATACGCAGTATTTT.